The T cell receptor beta chain described here comes from a study of post-analysis software for immune sequencing data. Across the study: Included among the disease courses, which were recorded for the cohort, were relapsing-remitting, secondary progressive and progressive-relapsing multiple sclerosis. Whole-study results and caveats: Same-batch preparations were strongly co-clustered by F measure. Controls had lower frequencies than patients of five or six TRBV segments, which included TRBV5-6, TRBV5-1 and TRBV20-1. The study found significantly lower normalized Chao1 diversity in multiple sclerosis patients than in controls.

Turning to this clonotype: What it recognizes is unknown.

Sequencing libraries made from TCR beta cDNA carried unique molecular identifiers. T cells, roughly 0.95 to 10 million of them, yielded some 500,000 cDNA molecules. TCRdb reprocessed the PCR reads with MiXCR, giving one entry per CDR3 protein. The sample lists some 260,000 distinct CDR3 sequences, just over 35% occurring once. The CDR3 loop spans 13 amino acids. V lost 6 bases to trimming and J lost 5 bases, with 13 bases between them. The chain recombines TRBV12-3 or TRBV12-4 with TRBJ1-1, with D hard to call. Sequenced material: blood. The receptor was derived from a girl between 5 and 17 years old with multiple sclerosis. The CDR3 protein is CASRLGWRTEAFF. The CDR3 DNA follows: TGTGCCAGCAGGCTCGGATGGAGGACTGAAGCTTTCTTT.